These T cell receptor beta chains were read from a single sample in a study of T cell changes during pregnancy in multiple sclerosis. The data were produced by immunoSEQ multiplex PCR, yet TCRdb's version contains in-frame clones alone and is incomplete. The sample shows some 70,000 clones, 85% to 95% of them seen only once. The sample was CD8+ T cells from peripheral blood mononuclear cells, taken in the third trimester of pregnancy. All receptors come from a female donor in good health, enrolled as a control in a pregnancy study. Both conserved end residues are part of each CDR3. A D gene is named only where the DNA matches it firmly. The size field is filled for only some rows; it gives once, few, many or a size class.

CDR3 DNA: TGTGCCAGCTCACCACCGGGACTAGCGGGGGGGCCGGGCAATGAGCAGTTCTTC
CDR3 protein: CASSPPGLAGGPGNEQFF
V gene: TRBV18
J gene: TRBJ2-1
D gene: TRBD2
clone size: .

CDR3 DNA: TGTGCCAGCAGCGTATCTCGTAGCGGGGGGGCCTATGAGCAGTTCTTC
CDR3 protein: CASSVSRSGGAYEQFF
V gene: TRBV9
J gene: TRBJ2-1
D gene: TRBD2
clone size: .

CDR3 DNA: TGTGCCAGCAGCGTCGGGACAGGGGGAACCTACGAGCAGTACTTC
CDR3 protein: CASSVGTGGTYEQYF
V gene: TRBV11-2
J gene: TRBJ2-7
D gene: TRBD1
clone size: .

CDR3 DNA: TGTGCCTGGAGCTGGGGGACTGCAGTCTATGAGCAGTTCTTC
CDR3 protein: CAWSWGTAVYEQFF
V gene: TRBV30
J gene: TRBJ2-1
D gene: .
clone size: .

CDR3 DNA: TGTGCCAGCAGCTTAGTCGGTAGCGGAAACGAGCAGTACTTC
CDR3 protein: CASSLVGSGNEQYF
V gene: TRBV11-1
J gene: TRBJ2-7
D gene: .
clone size: .

CDR3 DNA: TGTGCCAGTAGTATAGCGGGACTTTTGTCTAACTATGGCTACACCTTC
CDR3 protein: CASSIAGLLSNYGYTF
V gene: TRBV19
J gene: TRBJ1-2
D gene: .
clone size: .

CDR3 DNA: TGTGCCAGTAGTATCTATGGGGCTAGCTCCTACGAGCAGTACTTC
CDR3 protein: CASSIYGASSYEQYF
V gene: TRBV19
J gene: TRBJ2-7
D gene: .
clone size: .

CDR3 DNA: TGTGCCAGCAGTCCGCCGGGGTTCGACGAGCAGTACTTC
CDR3 protein: CASSPPGFDEQYF
V gene: TRBV13
J gene: TRBJ2-7
D gene: .
clone size: .

CDR3 DNA: TGCGCCAGCAGCATCGACAGTGGAGCTAACTATGGCTACACCTTC
CDR3 protein: CASSIDSGANYGYTF
V gene: TRBV5-1
J gene: TRBJ1-2
D gene: .
clone size: .

CDR3 DNA: TGTGCCAGCAGTCCGTGGACAGGTGTCTCCTACGAGCAGTACTTC
CDR3 protein: CASSPWTGVSYEQYF
V gene: TRBV27
J gene: TRBJ2-7
D gene: TRBD1
clone size: medium-sized

CDR3 DNA: TGTGCCATCACCGGAGGACAGGGAGCTAACTATGGCTACACCTTC
CDR3 protein: CAITGGQGANYGYTF
V gene: TRBV10-3
J gene: TRBJ1-2
D gene: TRBD1
clone size: .

CDR3 DNA: TGTGCCAGCAGCCAAATAGAGACAGTAAACACTGAAGCTTTCTTT
CDR3 protein: CASSQIETVNTEAFF
V gene: TRBV7-9
J gene: TRBJ1-1
D gene: .
clone size: .

CDR3 DNA: TGTGCCAGCAGTGACCAGGGGGCTACCGGGGAGCTGTTTTTT
CDR3 protein: CASSDQGATGELFF
V gene: TRBV6-1
J gene: TRBJ2-2
D gene: TRBD1
clone size: .

CDR3 DNA: TGTGCCAGCAGCTTACTTACGGGGGGCGCTGAAGCTTTCTTT
CDR3 protein: CASSLLTGGAEAFF
V gene: TRBV11-2
J gene: TRBJ1-1
D gene: .
clone size: .

CDR3 DNA: TGTGCCAGCAGTGACTCGCCTACCATGGTCGGGGAGCAGTTCTTC
CDR3 protein: CASSDSPTMVGEQFF
V gene: TRBV6-4
J gene: TRBJ2-1
D gene: .
clone size: .

CDR3 DNA: TGTGCCCTGAGGAGCATCGTCAATTTTGGCTACACCTTC
CDR3 protein: CALRSIVNFGYTF
V gene: TRBV7-9
J gene: TRBJ1-2
D gene: .
clone size: .

CDR3 DNA: TGTGCCAGTAGTAGGGACAGTCGTTCCGAGTTTAACTATGGCTACACCTTC
CDR3 protein: CASSRDSRSEFNYGYTF
V gene: TRBV19
J gene: TRBJ1-2
D gene: TRBD1
clone size: .

CDR3 DNA: TGTGCCAGCAGCCCCCCGGGGACAGGGGTGATGAACGAGCAGTACTTC
CDR3 protein: CASSPPGTGVMNEQYF
V gene: TRBV4-2
J gene: TRBJ2-7
D gene: TRBD1
clone size: .